Following are 2 T cell receptor beta chains from one sample sequenced in a study of regulatory T cells in long-lasting Graves disease. Time point: newly diagnosed GD, antithyroid drugs for less than 3 months. PBMCs provided the RNA from which the TCR library was made. The TCR beta library used iRepertoire HTBI primers with Arm-PCR amplification of CDR3. TCRdb recomputed calls from the multiplex PCR reads with MiXCR, one row per CDR3 protein. The sample shows 300,000 to 400,000 distinct CDR3 sequences, 15% to 20% of them seen only once. This sample was also put to use in a study of T cells in Graves' hyperthyroidism and ophthalmopathy.

Material: peripheral blood mononuclear cells (PBMCs), obtained at new diagnosis, from a patient treated with antithyroid drugs. The receptors shown here come from a man between 35 and 55 years old with Graves disease.

The chain is built from TRBV6-2 or TRBV6-3 and TRBJ2-7, with no clear D. Trimming stripped 7 bases from V and 4 bases from J, with 8 bases between. This CDR3 is 11 amino acids long. Germline V gene data show CDR1 as MNHEY and CDR2 as SVGEGT. For the CDR3, the DNA is TGTGCCAGCAAACAGTTATACGAGCAGTACTTC. This translates into CASKQLYEQYF.

The chain links TRBV29-1 to TRBJ1-2; 8 nucleotides align to TRBD1. This CDR3 contains 13 residues. J gave up 8 bases and V 4 bases, and 9 bases lay outside the gene matches. The V gene's germline CDR1 is SQVTM and CDR2 ANQGSEA. The CDR3 is CSVASGGAGGYTF. In DNA form, the CDR3 reads TGCAGCGTTGCCTCAGGGGGCGCCGGAGGCTACACCTTC.